This TCR beta chain was observed in a study of blood T cell repertoires in COVID-19 (TCRdb year 2020). Study-level background: Samples covering the acute and convalescent phases of COVID-19 were provided by collaborators in the United States, Italy and Spain. The material from the prospective study consisted of cDNA or gDNA derived from T cells, B-cell-depleted T cells, or PBMCs. Subjects who had been exposed to COVID-19, were actively infected with it, or had recovered from it provided the deeply sampled blood TCRbeta repertoires that made up the dataset. A freely available public database, intended as a resource for researchers studying the immune response to SARS-CoV-2, is where the repertoires were released. Samples were obtained from the ongoing ImmuneRACE study (first 160 participants) and from roughly 1,300 subjects provided by 6 global collaborators. A de-identified subject ID, COVID-19 status, age in years and sex were almost always included in the sample metadata. HLA class I and class II types, where available, came from metadata supplied by the sample provider rather than from assay-based typing.

As concerns this clone: The clone's antigen remains unknown. Base-call qualities are not available, and no considerably larger clone is one nucleotide away.

What the research found in general, with its limitations: The amount of clinical and demographic metadata varied by source and participant and was provided uncurated.

TCRbeta CDR3 regions were amplified from genomic DNA using the immunoSEQ Assay, a bias-controlled multiplex PCR. For the original study's pipeline: Nucleated cell counts per sample were estimated from amplification of reference gene primers within the assay. To quantify the absolute abundance of each unique TCRbeta CDR3 rearrangement, sequence reads were collapsed and filtered. Productive Simpson clonality was computed per sample as the square root of Simpson's diversity index over productive rearrangements. Not all clones reach the TCRdb copy of this immuneACCESS table, which keeps in-frame sequences only. Checked studies attribute under half of the gap to unresolved V genes and leave the rest unexplained. From that table come the V and J calls and clone size; the DNA was used to work out D and trimming. The sample contains tens of thousands of clones, approximately 86% of them found a single time. Roughly 7% of the sample is taken by the ten largest.

Whole blood was collected in K2EDTA tubes by collaborating institutions according to the institutions' own protocols. For TCRbeta analysis, collaborator samples were shipped as frozen whole blood, as isolated PBMCs, or as DNA extracted from either sample type. This TCR derives from a man over 45 with active COVID-19. The sample was peripheral blood.

CDR3 loop: CASSIRQGTTDTQYF. At the DNA level, the sequence is TGTGCCAGCAGTATAAGACAGGGAACCACAGATACGCAGTATTTT. This sequence uses TRBV27 and TRBJ2-3, and 7 junctional nucleotides match TRBD1. The CDR3 runs 15 amino acids, cysteine and phenylalanine included. Just the 45-base CDR3 DNA is kept, in frame starting at base 1. The V end gives up 5 bases and the J end 2 bases, leaving 7 bases in the junction not matched to a gene. The germline V gene (reference sequence) gives CDR1 as MNHEY and CDR2 as SMNVEV.